The rows below give T cell receptor beta chains drawn from one sample of a study of blood T cell repertoires in COVID-19. Libraries were prepared by immunoSEQ multiplex PCR; TCRdb keeps only in-frame clonotypes and omits some of them. Counted here are under 150,000 clones, around 82% occurring once; the ten biggest clones make up 5.5%. The source material was PBMCs or T cells enriched from blood (not recorded which). The receptors here all came from a man aged 40-49 years with acute COVID-19. The CDR3 runs from the conserved cysteine through the conserved F or W. Fields, in order: J gene, V gene, D gene, clone size, CDR3 protein, CDR3 DNA. D genes are given only for firm matches. Clone sizes are given selectively: once, few, many, or a class where the clone is expanded.

>TRBJ2-7|TRBV20-1|-|few
CSASTTTREQYF
TGCAGTGCTAGTACGACTACCAGAGAGCAGTACTTC
>TRBJ1-5|TRBV18|TRBD1|once
CASSPGTGGGQPQHF
TGTGCCAGCTCACCCGGGACAGGGGGAGGGCAGCCCCAGCATTTT
>TRBJ1-6|TRBV30|TRBD1|-
CAWSVRGQDSPLHF
TGTGCCTGGAGTGTTAGGGGGCAGGATTCACCCCTCCACTTT
>TRBJ2-7|TRBV18|-|-
CASSRLGLSGPTYEQYF
TGTGCCAGCTCACGATTGGGCCTCTCCGGTCCAACCTACGAGCAGTACTTC
>TRBJ2-1|TRBV30|TRBD2|few
CAWSGTSGGEQFF
TGTGCCTGGAGTGGGACTAGCGGGGGTGAGCAGTTCTTC
>TRBJ2-3|TRBV24-1|-|once
CATSGNGPGAQYF
TGTGCCACCAGTGGAAACGGCCCCGGGGCGCAGTATTTT
>TRBJ1-4|TRBV5-1|-|-
CASSYGHEEKLFF
TGCGCCAGCAGCTACGGACATGAAGAAAAACTGTTTTTT
>TRBJ2-7|TRBV3-1/TRBV3-2|-|-
CASSQRGTNYEQYF
TGTGCCAGCAGCCAAAGGGGTACGAACTACGAGCAGTACTTC
>TRBJ2-2|TRBV5-1|TRBD2|-
CASSSSGRALGGELFF
TGCGCCAGCAGCTCAAGCGGGAGGGCCCTCGGCGGGGAGCTGTTTTTT
>TRBJ2-7|TRBV13|TRBD1|-
CASSHGQGLEQYF
TGTGCCAGCAGCCACGGACAGGGACTCGAGCAGTACTTC
>TRBJ1-1|TRBV7-8|-|-
CASSLALIMSEAFF
TGTGCCAGCAGCTTAGCCCTAATCATGTCGGAAGCTTTCTTT
>TRBJ2-1|TRBV29-1|-|-
CSVEKVRSYNEQFF
TGCAGCGTTGAGAAGGTCAGGTCCTACAATGAGCAGTTCTTC
>TRBJ1-4|TRBV3-1/TRBV3-2|-|once
CASSQSQVPNEKLFF
TGTGCCAGCAGCCAGTCACAGGTGCCGAATGAAAAACTGTTTTTT
>TRBJ2-1|TRBV28|TRBD2|-
CASSFPLRELPNEQFF
TGTGCCAGCAGTTTCCCCCTGCGGGAGCTTCCTAATGAGCAGTTCTTC
>TRBJ2-2|TRBV7-9|-|-
CASSHTTNVNTGELFF
TGTGCCAGCAGCCATACGACTAACGTGAACACCGGGGAGCTGTTTTTT
>TRBJ1-1|TRBV7-9|-|-
CASSNGQSEAFF
TGTGCCAGCAGCAATGGACAATCTGAAGCTTTCTTT
>TRBJ1-1|TRBV9|-|-
CASSQGTFNTEAFF
TGTGCCAGCAGCCAAGGGACATTTAACACTGAAGCTTTCTTT
>TRBJ2-5|TRBV28|-|-
CASSSFGEETQYF
TGTGCCAGCAGTTCTTTCGGAGAGGAGACCCAGTACTTC
>TRBJ2-3|TRBV28|TRBD2|-
CASSTLAGGLDTQYF
TGTGCCAGCTCCACACTAGCGGGGGGCCTAGATACGCAGTATTTT
>TRBJ1-5|TRBV5-6|-|-
CASSLAYDQPQHF
TGTGCCAGCAGCTTGGCCTACGATCAGCCCCAGCATTTT
>TRBJ1-6|TRBV6-2/TRBV6-3|-|once
CASSPGSYSPLHF
TGTGCCAGCAGCCCCGGGAGCTATTCACCCCTCCACTTT
>TRBJ1-5|TRBV5-4|-|-
CASSADGLNQPQHF
TGTGCCAGCAGCGCGGACGGACTCAATCAGCCCCAGCATTTT
>TRBJ2-5|TRBV11-3|-|once
CASSPSRYQETQYF
TGTGCCAGCAGCCCCTCGAGGTACCAAGAGACCCAGTACTTC